Here is one TCR beta chain with its context. The CDR3 length is 16 residues. Losses at the gene ends were 4 bases for V and 2 bases for J; bases not matched to a gene: 7. Germline CDR1 reads SGHAT; CDR2 reads FQNNGV. The data derive from a study of blood T cell repertoires in COVID-19. Study information: The study drew acute and convalescent COVID-19 samples from the United States, Italy and Spain. Sample material is recorded as cDNA or gDNA derived from T cells, B-cell-depleted T cells, or PBMCs.

Per the original data handling: Amplification from reference gene primers served as the basis for estimated nucleated cell counts. Using immunoSEQ multiplex PCR, the repertoire was profiled, and TCRdb retains in-frame clones only, with some absent. The V and J calls and clone size are taken from that table; D and trimming were inferred from the DNA. The profile covers over 50,000 clones, with more than 80% appearing a single time and 14% taken by the ten largest. Sequences were obtained from peripheral blood. The chain couples TRBV11-2 to TRBJ1-2, with 10 bases lining up with TRBD1. This receptor was taken from a human donor with active COVID-19. The donor label of this sample is uncertain. The CDR3 spells CASSSPRQGANYGYTF. DNA of the CDR3: TGTGCCAGCAGCTCCCCCCGACAGGGGGCGAACTATGGCTACACCTTC.